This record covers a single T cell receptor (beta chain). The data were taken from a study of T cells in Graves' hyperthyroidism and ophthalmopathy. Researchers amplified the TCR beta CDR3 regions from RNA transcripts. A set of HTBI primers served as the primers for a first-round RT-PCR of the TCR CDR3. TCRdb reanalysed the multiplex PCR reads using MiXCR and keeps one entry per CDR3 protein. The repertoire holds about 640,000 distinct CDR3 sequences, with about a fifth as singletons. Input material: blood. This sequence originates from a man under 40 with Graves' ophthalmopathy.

CDR3 sequence (DNA): TGTGCCATCAGAACTAGCGGTGCCACAGATACGCAGTATTTT. The encoded protein is CAIRTSGATDTQYF. The chain is built from TRBV10-3 and TRBJ2-3; 8 nucleotides agree with TRBD2. Unmatched junction bases numbered 4, after V lost 6 bases and J lost 2 bases. The CDR3 is made up of 14 amino acids. Germline assignment: CDR1 ENHRY and CDR2 SYGVKD.